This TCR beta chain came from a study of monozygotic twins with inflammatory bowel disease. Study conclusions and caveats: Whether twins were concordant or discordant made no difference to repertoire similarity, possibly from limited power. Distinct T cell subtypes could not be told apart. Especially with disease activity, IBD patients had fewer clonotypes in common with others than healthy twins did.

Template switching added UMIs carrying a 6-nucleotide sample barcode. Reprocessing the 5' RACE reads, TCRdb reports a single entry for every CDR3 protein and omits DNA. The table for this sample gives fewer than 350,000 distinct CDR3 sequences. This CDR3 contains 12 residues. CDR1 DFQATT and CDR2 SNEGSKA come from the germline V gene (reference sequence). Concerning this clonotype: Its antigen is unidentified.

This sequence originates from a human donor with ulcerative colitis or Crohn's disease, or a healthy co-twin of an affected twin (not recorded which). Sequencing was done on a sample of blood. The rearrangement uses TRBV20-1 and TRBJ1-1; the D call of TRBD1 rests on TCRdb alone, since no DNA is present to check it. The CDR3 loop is CSVVLGVTEAFF.